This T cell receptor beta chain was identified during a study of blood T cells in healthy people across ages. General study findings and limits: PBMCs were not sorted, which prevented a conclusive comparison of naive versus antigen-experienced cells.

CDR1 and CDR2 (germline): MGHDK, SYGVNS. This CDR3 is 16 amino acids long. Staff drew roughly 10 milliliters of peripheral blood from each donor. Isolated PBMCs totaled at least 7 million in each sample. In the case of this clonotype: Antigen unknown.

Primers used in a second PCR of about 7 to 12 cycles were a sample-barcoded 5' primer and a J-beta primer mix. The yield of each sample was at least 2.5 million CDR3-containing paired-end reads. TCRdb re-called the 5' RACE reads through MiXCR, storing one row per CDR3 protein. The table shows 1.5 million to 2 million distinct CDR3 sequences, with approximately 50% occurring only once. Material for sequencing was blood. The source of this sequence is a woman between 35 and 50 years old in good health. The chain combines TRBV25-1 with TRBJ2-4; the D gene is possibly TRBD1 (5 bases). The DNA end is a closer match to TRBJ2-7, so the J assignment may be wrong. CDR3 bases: TGTGCCAGCACCTCAAAAGGGCAGGGTGGGCGATACGAGCAGTACTTC. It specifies CASTSKGQGGRYEQYF.